The present entry profiles one T cell receptor (beta chain) with its context. The data were produced by immunoSEQ multiplex PCR, yet TCRdb's version contains in-frame clones alone and is incomplete. In the table there are 200,000 to 300,000 clones, over 75% of which are singletons. Germline values: CDR1 WSHSY, CDR2 SAAADI. The germline V and J ends were trimmed by 6 bases and 1 base, with 10 bases remaining between them. The CDR3 spans 14 residues. Treatment described: 19 received Ad26.COV2.S at low or high dose, single or two shots; about 5 received placebo; per-sample allocation not given. Samples came from day 63 after the first vaccine or placebo injection. The source of the sample is a study of Ad26.COV2.S vaccination and SARS-CoV-2 variants.

This receptor was obtained from a person between 18 and 60 years old who received the Ad26.COV2.S COVID-19 vaccine or a placebo. V and J are TRBV10-2 and TRBJ2-1; D possibly corresponds to TRBD2 (6 bases). The sequences come from peripheral blood, collected in a trial of Ad26.COV2.S vaccine versus placebo. The CDR3 coding sequence is TGCGCCAGCAGCCTAGCGCAATCCTACAATGAGCAGTTCTTC. Protein: CASSLAQSYNEQFF.